This TCR beta chain emerged from a study of shared clonotypes between healthy human individuals. About the research overall: Used for every donor were three CD4 naive, three CD4 memory, two CD8 naive and one CD8 memory plate. Regarding the study as a whole: Roughly 5% was the fraction of naive CD4 clonotypes found shared across several donors.

All donors were Caucasian adults living in Nashville, Tennessee. This CDR3 contains 18 residues. Deep was the level at which the assay was run. Libraries were prepared by immunoSEQ multiplex PCR; TCRdb keeps only in-frame clonotypes and omits some of them. Of around 510,000 clones in the sample, roughly 95% were seen once. As for this clone: Its antigen is not identified.

Sequenced input: naive CD4+ T cells sorted from blood. Subset described: CD45RA+ positively selected. The chain recombines TRBV21-1 with TRBJ1-4. TRBV21-1 is deemed a pseudogene. This sequence originates from a woman aged 30 to 39 in good health. The CDR3 spells CASSGGRETENTDEKLFF. The CDR3 DNA reads as TGTGCCAGCAGCGGGGGGCGAGAGACAGAGAATACGGATGAAAAACTGTTTTTT.